This entry lists 18 T cell receptor beta chains sequenced from one sample in a study of early T cells in non-severe SARS-CoV-2 infection (dated by TCRdb to the early 2020s). Library method: 5' RACE. The reads were generated on a NextSeq 500. The public reads were run again by TCRdb, first through fastp at Q25 and then through MiXCR, and only productive beta chains were kept. One record per CDR3 amino acid sequence lists the most common genes and DNA. This sample is represented by just under 45,000 distinct CDR3 sequences; 11% of them were singletons. In total, the top ten clones hold about 9.6% of the sample. Sequencing was carried out using whole blood. Every receptor here comes from an adult who was a healthcare worker with PCR-confirmed SARS-CoV-2 infection or an uninfected control (not recorded which).

This clonotype was counted between two and nine times. V gene TRBV12-2 combines with J gene TRBJ1-1; the table names TRBD1, a call not compared with the DNA. TRBV12-2 is flagged as a pseudogene. The CDR3 has 16 amino acids. CDR3 protein: CASRPGRTGLGTEAFF. CDR3 nucleotides: TGTGCAAGTCGCCCGGGGCGGACAGGTCTTGGCACTGAAGCTTTCTTT.

J is TRBJ2-2 and V is TRBV9, with 7 positions matching TRBD1. The CDR3 spans 15 residues. V shed 3 bases and J 2 bases; nucleotides not matched to a gene: 4. CDR1 SGDLS and CDR2 YYNGEE come from the germline V gene. The CDR3 bases are TGTGCCAGCAGCGAGGGGACAGTTAACACCGGGGAGCTGTTTTTT. It translates to CASSEGTVNTGELFF.

This clonotype was detected only a few times. CDR3 amino acids: CASGLRDSYYEQYF. In nucleotides, the CDR3 is TGTGCCAGCGGACTACGGGACAGTTATTACGAGCAGTACTTC. V usage is TRBV21-1 and J usage is TRBJ2-7; the DNA was not compared with TRBD1, the D call given in the table. TRBV21-1 counts as a pseudogene. This CDR3 contains 14 residues.

The table lists this clonotype with a few counts. J is TRBJ1-3 and V is TRBV19; D gene uncertain. This CDR3 is built from 14 residues. CDR1 is LNHDA, CDR2 SQIVND, per germline (reference sequence). V lost 2 bases and J 0 bases, leaving 5 bases between the germline ends. The CDR3 is CASSILGSGNTIYF. CDR3 DNA: TGTGCCAGTAGTATATTGGGCTCTGGAAACACCATATATTTT.

This clonotype showed up many times. The chain employs TRBV2 and TRBJ2-5, with a weak D call TRBD2 (5 bases). CDR3 size: 13 residues. V lost 6 bases, J lost 11 bases, and 19 bases lay in between. CDR1 SNHLY and CDR2 FYNNEI come from the germline V gene. CDR3 region: CASSLDTDRDQYF. In DNA, the CDR3 is TGTGCCAGCAGCCTTGACACGGACCGGGATCAGTACTTC.

There are many counts of this clonotype. CDR3 sequence: CATMTGGKAFF. As DNA, the CDR3 is TGTGCCACCATGACAGGGGGGAAGGCTTTCTTT. The chain recombines TRBV24-1 with TRBJ1-1; 9 bases are a match to TRBD1. J gave up 11 bases and V 8 bases, and 5 bases lay outside the gene matches. Germline CDR1 KGHDR, CDR2 SFDVKD. The CDR3 is 11 amino acids.

This chain joins TRBV18 and TRBJ1-1; possible D gene TRBD1, 6 bases. The germline V gene has CDR1 KGHSH and CDR2 LQKENI. The V gene lost 2 bases and the J gene lost 5 bases, with 12 bases spanning the gap. The CDR3 length is 14 residues. The chain's CDR3 is CASSPTGTGTEAFF. DNA for the CDR3: TGTGCCAGCTCACCAACAGGGACGGGGACTGAAGCTTTCTTT.

The rearrangement uses TRBV29-1 and TRBJ2-3; D call uncertain. V was clipped by 4 bases and J by 3 bases, with 11 bases between them. The CDR3 has 13 amino acids. The germline gives CDR1 SQVTM, CDR2 ANQGSEA. The CDR3 nucleotides read TGCAGCGTTGGGACCCAACCGACAGATACGCAGTATTTT. Amino acids: CSVGTQPTDTQYF.

Details on this clonotype: This may be a read error, as it is one base from a much larger clone. The chain carries TRBV18 and TRBJ2-1, with 9 bases fitting TRBD1. CDR1 KGHSH and CDR2 LQKENI come from the germline V gene. This CDR3 contains 15 residues. CDR3 protein: CVSSPNTGQGNEQFF. CDR3 coding DNA: TGTGTCAGCTCACCAAACACGGGACAGGGAAATGAGCAGTTCTTC.

This clonotype was recorded many times. The V call is TRBV29-1, the J call TRBJ2-1, with D maybe TRBD1 (6 bases). Trimming pared 4 bases from V and 6 bases from J, leaving 16 bases between. The CDR3 sequence is 14 residues long. From germline, CDR1 is SQVTM and CDR2 ANQGSEA. The CDR3 coding sequence is TGCAGCGTTGCGATTTACAGGGACGGCAATGAGCAGTTCTTC. Translation gives CSVAIYRDGNEQFF.

The gene calls are TRBV12-5 and TRBJ1-5; the D is unclear. Trimming stripped 1 base from V and 4 bases from J, with 5 bases between. The CDR3 is made up of 13 amino acids. Germline V CDR1 and CDR2: LGHNT, FRNRAP. For the CDR3, the DNA is TGTGCTAGTGGTTTGGACGGAAATCAGCCCCAGCATTTT. It yields the protein CASGLDGNQPQHF.

The rearrangement joins TRBV5-1 to TRBJ2-6; 8 nucleotides match TRBD1. The CDR3 is made up of 16 amino acids. V was pared by 4 bases and J by 2 bases, with 5 bases of the junction left unmatched. CDR1 is SGHRS and CDR2 is YFSETQ in the germline V gene. The CDR3 DNA sequence: TGCGCCAGCAGCCCGGGACAGGAGGCTGGGGCCAACGTCCTGACTTTC. Translation gives CASSPGQEAGANVLTF.

This clonotype has more than one count but fewer than ten. The J gene is TRBJ1-1, the V gene TRBV12-3 or TRBV12-4; D is ambiguous. V lost 3 bases and J lost 4, with 12 bases in between. The CDR3 sequence is 14 residues long. This chain's CDR3 is CASSLRQALTEAFF. The CDR3 nucleotides are TGTGCCAGCAGTTTGAGGCAGGCCCTCACTGAAGCTTTCTTT.

This clonotype was observed at least ten times. The chain has TRBV3-2 and TRBJ2-2. TRBV3-2 is marked as a pseudogene. CDR3 size: 17 residues. The CDR3 nucleotides are TGTGCCAGCAGCCAAGATATCCTAGGCGGGAACACCGGGGAGCTGTTTTTT. The encoded protein is CASSQDILGGNTGELFF.

This clonotype was seen repeatedly, ten times or more. This chain links TRBV11-2 with TRBJ2-5, with 10 bases that match TRBD2. CDR3 length: 18 residues. CDR1 SGHAT and CDR2 FQNNGV come from the germline V gene. V dropped 2 bases and J dropped 4; count of bases not matched to a gene: 13. CDR3 DNA sequence: TGTGCCAGCAGCTTATTGGGAGGGACTAGCGATCTTCCAGAGACCCAGTACTTC. It yields the protein CASSLLGGTSDLPETQYF.

This clonotype occurred many times. The V gene is TRBV12-3 or TRBV12-4, the J gene TRBJ1-5; no clear D gene. V was cut by 2 bases and J by 3 bases, with 8 bases left in between. The CDR3 extends over 14 amino acids. Here the CDR3 reads CASSLRPFNQPQHF. The CDR3 DNA follows: TGTGCCAGCAGTTTAAGGCCGTTCAATCAGCCCCAGCATTTT.

The chain uses TRBV2 and TRBJ2-5, with TRBD2 identical over 7 bases. Unmatched junction bases numbered 7, after V lost 8 bases and J lost 4 bases. This CDR3 region has 13 residues. Germline V gives CDR1 SNHLY, CDR2 FYNNEI. CDR3 region: CASGREFLETQYF. The CDR3 bases are TGTGCCAGCGGGAGGGAATTTTTAGAGACCCAGTACTTC. Looking up the rest from reference TRBV2 and TRBJ2-5 gives the full variable domain: EPEVTQTPSHQVTQMGQEVILRCVPISNHLYFYWYRQILGQKVEFLVSFYNNEISEKSEIFDDQFSVERPDGSNFTLKIRSTKLEDSAMYFCASGREFLETQYFGPGTRLLVL.

Ten or more counts support this clonotype. The V gene is TRBV14, the J gene TRBJ2-1; perhaps TRBD2 as D (5 bases). This CDR3 is 13 amino acids long. V shed 1 base and J shed 10 bases, with 11 bases lying between them. Looked up from germline, CDR1 is SGHDN and CDR2 is FVKESK. The CDR3 here is CASSQVRGQEQFF. Here the CDR3 DNA reads TGTGCCAGCAGCCAAGTTCGGGGTCAGGAGCAGTTCTTC. Full variable domain (remainder filled in from reference TRBV14 and TRBJ2-1): EAGVTQFPSHSVIEKGQTVTLRCDPISGHDNLYWYRRVMGKEIKFLLHFVKESKQDESGMPNNRFLAERTGGTYSTLKVQPAELEDSGVYFCASSQVRGQEQFFGPGTRLTVL.